This T cell receptor (beta chain) was documented in a study of cytomegalovirus exposure and HLA in healthy donors. Overall study: Findings of an earlier analysis included around 100 million unique TCR beta sequences from about 180 million T cells.

With respect to this clone: Antigen specificity is unknown.

The PCR had 60 Vbeta and 13 Jbeta primers. Some clones are missing from TCRdb's copy, which holds only in-frame ones; the method was immunoSEQ multiplex PCR. The profile covers about 140,000 clones, with around 80% appearing a single time and around 2% taken by the ten largest. The study, taken as a whole, reports: Among TCR beta chains of equal frequency, HLA-associated ones were more clonally expanded in a later analysis.

Although they were nominally healthy when sampled, donors likely had unrecorded immune exposures. V was clipped by 0 bases and J by 7 bases, with 9 bases between them. The CDR3 contains 13 residues. Germline V CDR1 and CDR2: MNHEY, SVGAGI. Sequences were obtained from PBMCs. The chain combines TRBV6-5 with TRBJ1-2; D is ambiguous. The clonotype comes from a man aged 25 to 45 in good health and CMV-seronegative. The CDR3 here is CASSYSTRSGYTF. The CDR3 region has the DNA TGTGCCAGCAGTTACTCGACGCGGAGTGGCTACACCTTC.